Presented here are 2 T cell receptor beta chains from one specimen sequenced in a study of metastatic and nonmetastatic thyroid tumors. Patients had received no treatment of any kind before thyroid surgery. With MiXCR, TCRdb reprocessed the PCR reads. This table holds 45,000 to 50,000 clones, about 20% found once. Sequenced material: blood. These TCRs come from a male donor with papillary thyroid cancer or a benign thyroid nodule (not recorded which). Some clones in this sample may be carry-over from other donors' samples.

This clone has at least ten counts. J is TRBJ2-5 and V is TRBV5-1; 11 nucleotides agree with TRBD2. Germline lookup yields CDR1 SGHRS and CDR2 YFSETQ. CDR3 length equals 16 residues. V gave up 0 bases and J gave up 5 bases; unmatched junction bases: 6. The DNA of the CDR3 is TGCGCCAGCAGCTTGGCAACTAGCGGGAGCACGGAGACCCAGTACTTC. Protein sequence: CASSLATSGSTETQYF.

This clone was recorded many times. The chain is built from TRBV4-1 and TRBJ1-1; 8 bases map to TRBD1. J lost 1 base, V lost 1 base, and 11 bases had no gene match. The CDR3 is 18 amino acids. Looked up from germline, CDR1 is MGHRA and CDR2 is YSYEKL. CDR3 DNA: TGCGCCAGCAGCCAAGTGTTGGGTGGGACAGGCCAGAACACTGAAGCTTTCTTT. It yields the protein CASSQVLGGTGQNTEAFF.